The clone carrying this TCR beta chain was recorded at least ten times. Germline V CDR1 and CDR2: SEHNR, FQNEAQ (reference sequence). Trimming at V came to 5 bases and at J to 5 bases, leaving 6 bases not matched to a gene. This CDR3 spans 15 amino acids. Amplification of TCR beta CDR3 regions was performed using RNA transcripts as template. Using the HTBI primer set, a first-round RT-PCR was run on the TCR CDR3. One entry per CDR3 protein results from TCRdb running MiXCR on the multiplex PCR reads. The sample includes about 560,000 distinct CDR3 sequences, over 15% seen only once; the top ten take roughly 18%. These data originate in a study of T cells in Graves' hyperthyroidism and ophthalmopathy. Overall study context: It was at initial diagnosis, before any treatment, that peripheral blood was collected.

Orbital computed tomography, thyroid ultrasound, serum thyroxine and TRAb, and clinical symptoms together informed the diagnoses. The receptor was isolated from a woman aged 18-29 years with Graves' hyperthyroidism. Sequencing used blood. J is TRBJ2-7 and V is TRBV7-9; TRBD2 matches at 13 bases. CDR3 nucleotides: TGTGCCAGCAGCCCCCGACTAGCGGGAGGAAACGAGCAGTACTTC. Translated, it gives CASSPRLAGGNEQYF.